This T cell receptor beta chain appears in the sequencing data of a study of blood T cell repertoires in COVID-19. Looking at the study overall: The United States, Italy and Spain were the sources of the acute and convalescent COVID-19 samples. T cells, B-cell-depleted T cells, or PBMCs supplied cDNA or gDNA.

The V and J ends lost 8 bases and 13 bases respectively, with 23 bases between them. Germline V CDR1 and CDR2: LGHNT, FRNRAP. This CDR3 contains 13 residues. As handled by the study authors: It was from reference gene primer amplification that nucleated cell counts were estimated. Profiled with immunoSEQ multiplex PCR; TCRdb holds only in-frame clones, not every one. V and J calls and clone size follow that table, whereas D and trimming were derived from the DNA. Of approximately 160,000 clones listed, approximately 79% were seen once; the top ten hold about 19%. V gene TRBV12-5 combines with J gene TRBJ1-2; D not certain. Sequenced sample: peripheral blood. This sequence was found in an elderly woman with acute or convalescent COVID-19. The CDR3 DNA is TGTGCTAGTCCCCTTCAAGCTGGTTTGCGTCTCACCTTC. It encodes CASPLQAGLRLTF. The variable domain in full, with the rest retrieved from reference TRBV12-5 and TRBJ1-2, is DARVTQTPRHKVTEMGQEVTMRCQPILGHNTVFWYRQTMMQGLELLAYFRNRAPLDDSGMPKDRFSAEMPDATLATLKIQPSEPRDSAVYFCASPLQAGLRLTFGSGTRLTVV.